This T cell receptor (beta chain) was observed in a study of cytomegalovirus exposure and HLA in healthy donors. Note on this clone: Its antigen is still unknown. A junction boundary mismatches the germline segment, possibly from a read error.

A multiplex PCR was run with 60 Vbeta primers and 13 Jbeta primers. This table comes from immunoSEQ multiplex PCR, and its TCRdb copy is limited to in-frame clones, with some not included. The sample shows roughly 100,000 clones, around four fifths of them seen only once. Whole-study results and caveats: In an earlier analysis, about 87% or about 30%: the productive usage of most TCR beta V segments. In vitro, a few CMV-associated chains proved specific for CMV antigens. On later analysis, the bulk of CMV-associated TCR beta chains appeared to be HLA-restricted. Some TCR beta chains (more than 150 of them) were listed as cytomegalovirus-associated.

Material for sequencing was PBMCs. The clonotype originates from a man aged 40-50 years in good health and CMV-seronegative.

CDR3 sequence: CSSSHTSGGLSYEQYF. The CDR3 bases are TGTTCCAGCAGCCATACTAGCGGGGGCCTATCCTACGAGCAGTACTTC. This rearrangement joins TRBV7-9 to TRBJ2-7, with 11 bases aligning to TRBD2. The CDR3 is 16 amino acids. Looked up from germline, CDR1 is SEHNR and CDR2 is FQNEAQ (reference sequence).